These 11 T cell receptor beta chains were all obtained from the same sample, sequenced in a study of blood T cells in healthy people across ages. Next came a second PCR, run for about 6 to 12 cycles, which used a sample-barcoded 5' primer along with a J-beta primer mix. Each CDR3 protein is one row after TCRdb ran MiXCR on the 5' RACE reads. Here the sample spans hundreds of thousands of distinct CDR3 sequences, roughly two fifths being singletons. The sequenced sample consisted of blood. These receptors were obtained from an elderly man in good health.

This clonotype has a single count. This sequence may be a read error, since a much larger clone differs from it by one base. This chain connects TRBV2 to TRBJ2-3, with D maybe TRBD2 (6 bases). This CDR3 comprises 15 residues. V was clipped by 6 bases and J by 5 bases, with 18 bases between them. Germline loops: CDR1 SNHLY, CDR2 FYNNEI. CDR3: CASRAEGTAGDTQYF. The CDR3 DNA is TGTGCCAGCAGGGCGGAGGGGACCGCTGGAGATACGCAGTATTTT.

CDR3 residues: CASSVETLGSGVSDTQYF. As DNA, the CDR3 is TGTGCCAGCAGCGTAGAAACCCTTGGAAGCGGCGTCTCAGATACGCAGTATTTT. The chain combines TRBV9 with TRBJ2-3, with TRBD2 as a possible D gene (5 bases). The V and J ends lost 0 bases and 4 bases respectively, with 21 bases between them. Germline V gene sequence: CDR1 SGDLS, CDR2 YYNGEE. This CDR3 has 18 amino acids.

The V call is TRBV6-1, the J call TRBJ2-7; possibly TRBD2 for D (6 bases). The J call could be wrong; TRBJ2-5 is a better fit for the DNA end. The germline V gene has CDR1 MNHNS and CDR2 SASEGT. The CDR3 has 14 residues. The chain's CDR3 is CASSERLRAGTQYF. CDR3 DNA sequence: TGTGCCAGCAGTGAACGTCTTAGAGCGGGGACCCAGTACTTC.

Ten or more counts support this clonotype. The V gene is TRBV9, the J gene TRBJ2-7, with 10 bases that match TRBD1. The ends lost 0 bases at V and 3 bases at J; junction bases unmatched: 6. Germline-derived CDR1 and CDR2 are SGDLS and YYNGEE. CDR3 size: 16 residues. CDR3 coding DNA: TGTGCCAGCAGCGTAGATGGGACAGGGGACTACTACGAGCAGTACTTC. Translated: CASSVDGTGDYYEQYF. The full variable domain, with the rest looked up from reference TRBV9 and TRBJ2-7, is DSGVTQTPKHLITATGQRVTLRCSPRSGDLSVYWYQQSLDQGLQFLIQYYNGEERAKGNILERFSAQQFPDLHSELNLSSLELGDSALYFCASSVDGTGDYYEQYFGPGTRLTVT.

This clonotype was detected only a few times. The V call is TRBV6-2 or TRBV6-3, the J call TRBJ2-1; TRBD2 matches at 11 bases. With V trimmed by 0 bases and J by 4 bases, 5 bases remained unmatched. Germline V gene lookup returns CDR1 MNHEY and CDR2 SVGEGT. The CDR3 length is 17 residues. CDR3 sequence: CASSYSKGTSGYNEQFF. Written as DNA, the CDR3 is TGTGCCAGCAGTTACTCGAAGGGGACTAGCGGTTACAATGAGCAGTTCTTC.

This clonotype was counted a few times. The chain couples TRBV10-2 to TRBJ2-5, with 7 bases lining up with TRBD2. Per germline, CDR1 WSHSY and CDR2 SAAADI. Trimming at V came to 6 bases and at J to 2 bases, leaving 3 bases not matched to a gene. CDR3 size: 13 residues. CDR3 sequence reads: CASRGAGQETQYF. CDR3 nucleotides: TGCGCCAGCAGGGGAGCGGGACAAGAGACCCAGTACTTC.

The chain employs TRBV5-1 and TRBJ2-7; 9 bases are shared with TRBD1. The germline CDR1 and CDR2 sequences are SGHRS and YFSETQ. The CDR3 runs 16 residues. The V segment lost 4 bases and the J segment 3 bases; nucleotides outside the gene matches: 11. The CDR3: CASSQTGQGPYYEQYF. The CDR3 DNA follows: TGCGCCAGCAGCCAGACAGGACAGGGGCCCTACTACGAGCAGTACTTC.

This clonotype showed up just once. The chain recombines TRBV6-5 with TRBJ1-6; D ambiguous. The germline V gene encodes CDR1 MNHEY and CDR2 SVGAGI. The CDR3 runs 13 residues. V gave up 2 bases and J gave up 11 bases, with 10 bases separating them. The CDR3 reads CASSYERTAPLHF. In DNA form, the CDR3 reads TGTGCCAGCAGTTACGAGCGAACTGCACCCCTCCACTTT.

The chain is built from TRBV29-1 and TRBJ2-1; D is perhaps TRBD2 (5 bases). Between the trimmed V and J ends, which lost 4 bases and 4 bases, there was a span of 14 bases. The CDR3 is made up of 14 amino acids. The germline V gene has CDR1 SQVTM and CDR2 ANQGSEA. This CDR3 is CSVGVSRRYNEQFF. CDR3 coding DNA: TGCAGCGTTGGCGTCAGCAGGAGGTACAATGAGCAGTTCTTC.

About this clonotype itself: The junction and the germline gene differ at one end; a read error may be behind it. J is TRBJ2-3 and V is TRBV4-2; 9 nucleotides line up with TRBD2. The germline gives CDR1 LGHNA, CDR2 YNFKEQ. CDR3 length: 16 amino acids. CDR3 in DNA: TGTGTCAGCAGCCAAGAAGGGGACCTAGCGGGATATACGCAGTATTTT. Its protein product is CVSSQEGDLAGYTQYF.

A few counts support this clonotype. The J gene is TRBJ2-5, the V gene TRBV7-2, with unresolved D. CDR3 length equals 15 residues. Germline V gives CDR1 SGHTA, CDR2 FQGNSA. Trimming took 0 bases from V and 0 from J, leaving 8 bases between them. In DNA form, the CDR3 reads TGTGCCAGCAGCTTAGCGGGAATGTACCAAGAGACCCAGTACTTC. Its protein product is CASSLAGMYQETQYF.